This T cell receptor beta chain is drawn from a study of identical twins. Only a few counts were recorded for this clonotype. TCRdb ran MiXCR on the 5' RACE reads and lists one entry per CDR3 protein. The sample includes around 470,000 distinct CDR3 sequences, approximately 15% of them seen just once. With 3 bases removed from V and 0 bases from J, the gap between germline ends came to 10 bases. CDR3 length: 15 amino acids. Germline V lookup: CDR1 LGHNA, CDR2 YSLEER. The data also belong to a second study, concerning yellow fever vaccine responses in identical twins.

The gene calls are TRBV4-3 and TRBJ2-3; D is possibly TRBD1 or TRBD2 (5 bases each). This TCR was recovered from a woman aged 18-29 years in good health. The sequenced material came from CD4+ T cells sorted from blood. The CDR3 loop reads CASSQGTASTDTQYF. The CDR3 coding sequence is TGCGCCAGCAGCCAGGGGACGGCTAGCACAGATACGCAGTATTTT.